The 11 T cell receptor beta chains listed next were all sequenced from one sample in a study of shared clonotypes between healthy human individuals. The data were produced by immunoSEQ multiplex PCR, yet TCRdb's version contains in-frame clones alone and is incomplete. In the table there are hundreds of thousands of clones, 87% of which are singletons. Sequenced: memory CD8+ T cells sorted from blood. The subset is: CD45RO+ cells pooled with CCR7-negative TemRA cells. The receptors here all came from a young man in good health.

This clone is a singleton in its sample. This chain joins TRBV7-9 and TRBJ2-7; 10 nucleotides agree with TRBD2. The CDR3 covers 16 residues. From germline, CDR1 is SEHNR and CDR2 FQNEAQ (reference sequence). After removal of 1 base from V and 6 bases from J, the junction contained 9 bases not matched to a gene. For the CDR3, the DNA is TGTGCCAGCAGCTTAGGGGTTGGGCTAGCGGGAGTCGAGCAGTACTTC. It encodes CASSLGVGLAGVEQYF.

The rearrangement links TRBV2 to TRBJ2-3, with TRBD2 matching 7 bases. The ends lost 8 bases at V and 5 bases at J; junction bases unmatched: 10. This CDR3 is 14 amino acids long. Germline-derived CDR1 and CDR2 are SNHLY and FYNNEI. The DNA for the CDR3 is TGTGCCAGCGGGGGGGGAGTCAGTATAGATACGCAGTATTTT. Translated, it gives CASGGGVSIDTQYF.

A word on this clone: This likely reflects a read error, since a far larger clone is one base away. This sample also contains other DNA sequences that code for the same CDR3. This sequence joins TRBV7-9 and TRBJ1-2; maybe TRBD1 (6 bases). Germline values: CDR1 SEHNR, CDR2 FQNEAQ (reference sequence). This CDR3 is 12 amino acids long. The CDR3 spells CASSPQEGGYTF. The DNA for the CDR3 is TGTGCCAGCAGCCCCCAGGAGGGGGGCTACACCTTT.

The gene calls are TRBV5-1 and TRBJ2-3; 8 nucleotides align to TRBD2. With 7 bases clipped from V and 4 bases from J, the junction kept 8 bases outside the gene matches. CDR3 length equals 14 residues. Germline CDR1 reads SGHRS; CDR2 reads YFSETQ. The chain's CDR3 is CASAPGGPADTQYF. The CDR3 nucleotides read TGCGCCAGCGCCCCGGGGGGGCCAGCAGATACGCAGTATTTT.

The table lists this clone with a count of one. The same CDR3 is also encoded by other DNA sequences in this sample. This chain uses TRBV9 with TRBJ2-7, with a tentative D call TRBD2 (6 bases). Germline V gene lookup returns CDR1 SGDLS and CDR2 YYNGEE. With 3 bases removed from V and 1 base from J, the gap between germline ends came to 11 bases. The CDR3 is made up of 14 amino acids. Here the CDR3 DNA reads TGTGCCAGCAGCGCCGGGACTCTTTCCTACGAGCAGTACTTC. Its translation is CASSAGTLSYEQYF.

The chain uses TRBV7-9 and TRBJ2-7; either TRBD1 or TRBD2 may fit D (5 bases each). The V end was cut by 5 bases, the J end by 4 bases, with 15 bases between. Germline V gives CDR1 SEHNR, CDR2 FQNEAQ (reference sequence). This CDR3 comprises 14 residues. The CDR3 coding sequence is TGTGCCAGCAGCCCGCCGGGACGAGCTTACGAGCAGTACTTC. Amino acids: CASSPPGRAYEQYF.

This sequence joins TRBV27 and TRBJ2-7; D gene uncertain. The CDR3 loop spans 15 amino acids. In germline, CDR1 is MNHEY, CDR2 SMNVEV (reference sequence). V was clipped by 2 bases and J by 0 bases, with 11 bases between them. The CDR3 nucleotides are TGTGCCAGCAGTTTAGGGCAGGTCCTCTCCTACGAGCAGTACTTC. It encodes CASSLGQVLSYEQYF.

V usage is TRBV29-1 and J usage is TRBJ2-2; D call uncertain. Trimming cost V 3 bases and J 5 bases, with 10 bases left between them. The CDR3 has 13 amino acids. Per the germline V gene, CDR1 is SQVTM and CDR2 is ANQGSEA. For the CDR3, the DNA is TGCAGCGTTGAGGGCGTTCGGACCGGGGAGCTGTTTTTT. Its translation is CSVEGVRTGELFF.

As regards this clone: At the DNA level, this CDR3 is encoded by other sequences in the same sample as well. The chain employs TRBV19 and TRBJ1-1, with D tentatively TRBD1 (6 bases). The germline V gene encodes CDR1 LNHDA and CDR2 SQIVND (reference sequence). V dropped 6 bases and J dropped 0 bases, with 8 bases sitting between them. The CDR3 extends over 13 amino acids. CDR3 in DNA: TGTGCCAGTAGCAGGGGAATGAACACTGAAGCTTTCTTT. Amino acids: CASSRGMNTEAFF.

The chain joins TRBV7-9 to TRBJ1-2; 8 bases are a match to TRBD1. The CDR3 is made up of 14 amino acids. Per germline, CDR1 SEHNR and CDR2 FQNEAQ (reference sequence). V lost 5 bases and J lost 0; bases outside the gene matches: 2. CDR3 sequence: CASSPGQANYGYTF. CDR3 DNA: TGTGCCAGCAGCCCGGGACAGGCTAACTATGGCTACACCTTC.

The DNA of the CDR3 is TGCGCCAGCAGCTTTCCAAACACCGGGGAGCTGTTTTTT. This sequence encodes CASSFPNTGELFF. The chain employs TRBV5-1 and TRBJ2-2; D uncertain. Germline V lookup: CDR1 SGHRS, CDR2 YFSETQ. V lost 2 bases and J lost 2, with 4 bases in between. The CDR3 covers 13 residues.